One and the same sample provided the 7 T cell receptor beta chains below, sequenced in a study of blood T cell repertoires in COVID-19. Some clones are missing from TCRdb's copy, which holds only in-frame ones; the method was immunoSEQ multiplex PCR. The profile covers roughly 150,000 clones, with roughly four fifths appearing a single time and approximately 1.6% taken by the ten largest. The specimen sequenced was PBMCs or T cells enriched from blood (not recorded which). These receptors originate from a woman aged 18-29 years who had been exposed to COVID-19.

The CDR3 here is CAWSHRGGSEQYF. CDR3 sequence (DNA): TGTGCCTGGAGTCACCGGGGGGGTTCCGAGCAGTACTTC. This chain links TRBV30 with TRBJ2-7; 8 nucleotides line up with TRBD2. Per the germline V gene, CDR1 is GTSNPN and CDR2 is SVGIG (reference sequence). Germline trimming cut 2 bases from V and 6 bases from J; bases unmatched to any gene: 6. The CDR3 covers 13 residues.

J is TRBJ2-2 and V is TRBV2, with TRBD1 identical over 9 bases. CDR1 is SNHLY and CDR2 is FYNNEI in the germline V gene. V dropped 4 bases and J dropped 2; count of bases not matched to a gene: 8. The CDR3 contains 17 residues. CDR3 sequence (DNA): TGTGCCAGCAGTGGAACCGGGACAGGGCCTAACACCGGGGAGCTGTTTTTT. Amino acids: CASSGTGTGPNTGELFF.

This clone was seen just once. This chain joins TRBV5-1 and TRBJ1-1; D is unclear. The CDR3 has 15 amino acids. Germline CDR1 is SGHRS and CDR2 is YFSETQ. Deletions cut 0 bases from V and 1 base from J, with 10 bases between. The CDR3 coding sequence is TGCGCCAGCAGCTTGGTTCCAGGCTCGAACACTGAAGCTTTCTTT. Translating gives CASSLVPGSNTEAFF.

The chain joins TRBV19 to TRBJ1-5; D call uncertain. This CDR3 region has 14 residues. Germline assignment: CDR1 LNHDA and CDR2 SQIVND (reference sequence). V dropped 6 bases and J dropped 6 bases, with 15 bases sitting between them. CDR3 nucleotide sequence: TGTGCCAGTAGACATGGACCAGGAGGTCAGCCCCAGCATTTT. This encodes CASRHGPGGQPQHF.

The CDR3 DNA reads TGTGCCAGCAGCTTGGTCCACAGTACCTACGAGCAGTACTTC. It yields the protein CASSLVHSTYEQYF. V usage is TRBV5-4 and J usage is TRBJ2-7, with no clear D. In germline, CDR1 is SGHNT, CDR2 YYREEE (reference sequence). This CDR3 has 14 amino acids. Trimming pared 0 bases from V and 2 bases from J, leaving 9 bases between.

This chain links TRBV11-1 with TRBJ2-1; D is perhaps TRBD2 (6 bases). The ends were cut back, 4 bases at V and 6 bases at J, with 16 bases in the middle. The germline CDR1 and CDR2 sequences are SGHAT and FQDESV (reference sequence). The CDR3 is 15 residues long. The CDR3 DNA reads as TGTGCCAGCAGCTCTAAGGAGGGACGGACCAATGAGCAGTTCTTC. It encodes CASSSKEGRTNEQFF.

The V and J genes are TRBV10-1 and TRBJ1-2; D is unclear. This CDR3 region has 13 residues. Trimming cost V 4 bases and J 2 bases, with 8 bases left between them. Germline V gene data show CDR1 as WNHNN and CDR2 as SYGVQD (reference sequence). The CDR3, as DNA: TGCGCCAGCAGTGCTGGACTGAACTATGGCTACACCTTC. The encoded protein is CASSAGLNYGYTF.